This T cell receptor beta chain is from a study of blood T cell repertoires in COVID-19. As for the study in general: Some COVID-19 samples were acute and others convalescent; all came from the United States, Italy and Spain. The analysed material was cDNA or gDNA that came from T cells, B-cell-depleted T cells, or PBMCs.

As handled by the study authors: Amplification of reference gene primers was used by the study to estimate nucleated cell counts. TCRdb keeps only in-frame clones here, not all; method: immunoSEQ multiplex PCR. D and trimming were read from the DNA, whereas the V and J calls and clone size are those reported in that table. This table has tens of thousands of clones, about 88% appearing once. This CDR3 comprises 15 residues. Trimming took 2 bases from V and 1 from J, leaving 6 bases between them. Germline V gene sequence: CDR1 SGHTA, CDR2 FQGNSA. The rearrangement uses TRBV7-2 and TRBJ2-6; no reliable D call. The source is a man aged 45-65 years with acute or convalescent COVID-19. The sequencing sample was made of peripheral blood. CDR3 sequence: CASSLILSGANVLTF. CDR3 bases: TGTGCCAGCAGCTTAATTCTGTCTGGGGCCAACGTCCTGACTTTC.